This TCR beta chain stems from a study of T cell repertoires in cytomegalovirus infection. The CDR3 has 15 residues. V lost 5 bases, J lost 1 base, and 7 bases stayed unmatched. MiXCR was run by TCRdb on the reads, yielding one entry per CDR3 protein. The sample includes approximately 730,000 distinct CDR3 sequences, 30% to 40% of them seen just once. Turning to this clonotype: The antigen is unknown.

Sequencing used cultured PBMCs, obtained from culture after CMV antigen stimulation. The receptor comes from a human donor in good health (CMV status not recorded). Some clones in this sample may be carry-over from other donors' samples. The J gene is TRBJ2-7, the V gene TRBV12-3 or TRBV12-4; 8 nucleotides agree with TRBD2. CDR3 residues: CASSPQLAVSYEQYF. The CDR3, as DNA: TGTGCCAGCAGTCCCCAACTAGCGGTATCCTACGAGCAGTACTTC.